This note documents a single T cell receptor beta chain sequence. The investigators amplified TCR beta CDR3 regions from RNA transcripts. The HTBI primer set served for first-round RT-PCR of the TCR CDR3. TCRdb recomputed calls from the multiplex PCR reads with MiXCR, one row per CDR3 protein. This table has around 440,000 distinct CDR3 sequences, roughly 14% appearing once. V lost 5 bases to trimming and J lost 6 bases, with 8 bases between them. This CDR3 spans 11 amino acids. CDR1 and CDR2 (germline): SEHNR, FQNEAQ (reference sequence). These data are taken from a study of T cells in Graves' hyperthyroidism and ophthalmopathy. Across the whole study: Blood from the periphery was taken at initial diagnosis, before any treatment.

Hyperthyroidism of Graves' type that showed no ophthalmopathy progression within 18 months was stable. PBMCs came from 7.5 to 10 ml fresh peripheral blood. The clonotype was recovered from a woman under 30 with Graves' hyperthyroidism. V gene TRBV7-9 combines with J gene TRBJ2-7; D ambiguous. Sample: blood. The CDR3 region is CASSLFREQYF. CDR3 sequence (DNA): TGTGCCAGCAGCCTCTTTCGCGAGCAGTACTTC.